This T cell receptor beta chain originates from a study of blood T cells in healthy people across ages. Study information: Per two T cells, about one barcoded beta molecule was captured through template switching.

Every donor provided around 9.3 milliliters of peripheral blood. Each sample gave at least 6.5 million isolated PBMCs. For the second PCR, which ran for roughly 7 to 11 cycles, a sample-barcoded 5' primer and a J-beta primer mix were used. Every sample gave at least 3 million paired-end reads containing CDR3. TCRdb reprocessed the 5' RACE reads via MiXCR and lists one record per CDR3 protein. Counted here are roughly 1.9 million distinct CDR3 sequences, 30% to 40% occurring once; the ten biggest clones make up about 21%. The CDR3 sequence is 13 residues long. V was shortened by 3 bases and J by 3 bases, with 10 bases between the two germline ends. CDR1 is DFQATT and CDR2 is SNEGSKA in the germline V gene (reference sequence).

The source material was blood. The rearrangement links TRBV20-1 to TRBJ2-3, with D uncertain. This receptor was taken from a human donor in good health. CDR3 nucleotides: TGCAGTGCTAGCCCCAGCTTAACAGATACGCAGTATTTT. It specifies CSASPSLTDTQYF.